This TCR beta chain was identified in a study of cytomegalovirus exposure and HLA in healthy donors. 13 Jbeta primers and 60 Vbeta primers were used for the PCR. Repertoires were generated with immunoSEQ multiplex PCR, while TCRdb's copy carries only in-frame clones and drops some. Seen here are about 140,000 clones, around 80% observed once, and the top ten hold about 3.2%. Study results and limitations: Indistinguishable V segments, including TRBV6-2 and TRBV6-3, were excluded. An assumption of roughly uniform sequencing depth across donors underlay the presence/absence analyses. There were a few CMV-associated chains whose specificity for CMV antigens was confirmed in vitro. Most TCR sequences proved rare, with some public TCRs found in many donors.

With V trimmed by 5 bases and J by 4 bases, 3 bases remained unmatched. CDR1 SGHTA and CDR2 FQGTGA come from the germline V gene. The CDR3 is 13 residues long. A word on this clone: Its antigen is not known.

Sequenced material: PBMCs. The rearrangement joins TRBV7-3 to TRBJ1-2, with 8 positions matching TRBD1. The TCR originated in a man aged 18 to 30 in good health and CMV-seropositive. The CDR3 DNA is TGTGCCAGCAGCCCAGGACAGGGCTATGGCTACACCTTC. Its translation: CASSPGQGYGYTF.